This passage covers 8 T cell receptor beta chains from one sample sequenced in a study of follicular helper T cells after annual influenza vaccination. Assay used: immunoSEQ multiplex PCR; TCRdb lists only in-frame clones, some missing. The sample lists about 9,800 clones, under 90% seen once, with less than 0.45% in the top ten. Time point noted: 2014-2015 season, 7 days after vaccination. The specimen was CXCR5- memory CD4+ T cells sorted from blood, collected 7 days after influenza vaccination. These receptors were collected from an adult who received the influenza vaccine.

The chain carries TRBV7-9 and TRBJ2-2, with TRBD1 matching 12 bases. V lost 5 bases, J lost 4 bases, and 5 bases stayed unmatched. This CDR3 region has 16 residues. Germline V gives CDR1 SEHNR, CDR2 FQNEAQ (reference sequence). The CDR3 loop is CASSRGTGGTTGELFF. The CDR3, as DNA: TGTGCCAGCAGCAGAGGGACAGGGGGCACCACCGGGGAGCTGTTTTTT.

As DNA, the CDR3 is TGTGCCACCGCATCGACAGGGGAGGGAGAGACCCAGTACTTC. As protein: CATASTGEGETQYF. The rearrangement uses TRBV5-6 and TRBJ2-5, with a weak D call TRBD1 (8 bases). Germline CDR1 is SGHDT and CDR2 is YYEEEE. There are 14 residues in the CDR3. Deletions cut 9 bases from V and 4 bases from J, with 19 bases between.

The rearrangement uses TRBV11-2 and TRBJ1-5; D is unclear. Germline V lookup: CDR1 SGHAT, CDR2 FQNNGV. The germline V and J ends were trimmed by 5 bases and 3 bases, with 8 bases remaining between them. The CDR3 covers 13 residues. The CDR3 DNA follows: TGTGCCAGCAGCAGCCTGACCAATCAGCCCCAGCATTTT. Protein sequence: CASSSLTNQPQHF.

This chain links TRBV15 with TRBJ1-5, with D perhaps TRBD1 (6 bases). The V gene's germline CDR1 is LNHNV and CDR2 YYDKDF (reference sequence). CDR3 size: 17 residues. V was trimmed by 2 bases and J by 4 bases, leaving 18 bases between them. For the CDR3, the DNA is TGTGCCACCAGCAGACGTGTGAGGGGGGCAGCGAATCAGCCCCAGCATTTT. This gives the protein CATSRRVRGAANQPQHF.

V is TRBV4-2 and J is TRBJ2-7; TRBD2 matches at 10 bases. From germline, CDR1 is LGHNA and CDR2 YNFKEQ. The length of the CDR3 is 18 residues. The V gene end was trimmed by 0 bases and the J gene end by 3 bases; junction bases not matched to a gene: 11. The DNA for the CDR3 is TGTGCCAGCAGCCAAGATTCCTCAACTAGCGGGGTGCGCTACGAGCAGTACTTC. This encodes CASSQDSSTSGVRYEQYF.

For the CDR3, the DNA is TGCAGCGTTGGGCGCAGTCTCCCCACAGATACGCAGTATTTT. Translating gives CSVGRSLPTDTQYF. V usage is TRBV29-1 and J usage is TRBJ2-3; D remains unclear. Trimming removed 4 bases at V and 2 bases at J, with 13 bases between. CDR1 and CDR2 (germline): SQVTM, ANQGSEA. The CDR3 length is 14 residues.

The chain carries TRBV5-5 and TRBJ1-4, with 8 bases aligning to TRBD1. V dropped 4 bases and J dropped 8; count of bases not matched to a gene: 7. The CDR3 is 14 residues long. Germline V gene sequence: CDR1 SGHKS, CDR2 YYEKEE (reference sequence). CDR3 DNA sequence: TGTGCCAGCAGCCTTGGACAGGGTTACGAAAAACTGTTTTTT. It specifies CASSLGQGYEKLFF.

The chain is built from TRBV7-3 and TRBJ2-7; tentatively, D is TRBD2 (6 bases). Trimming took off 0 bases at V and 4 bases at J, with 13 bases between the two ends. Germline V gives CDR1 SGHTA, CDR2 FQGTGA. There are 15 residues in the CDR3. The CDR3 nucleotides read TGTGCCAGCAGCTTAACGGGGAATAGCGGATACGAGCAGTACTTC. As protein: CASSLTGNSGYEQYF.